Listed below are T cell receptor beta chains from one sample, sequenced in a study of T cells in Graves' hyperthyroidism and ophthalmopathy. TCRdb called the multiplex PCR reads again in MiXCR, with one record for every CDR3 protein. Of a few hundred thousand distinct CDR3 sequences listed, about a sixth are singletons. The specimen was blood. The origin of the receptors is a woman aged 18-29 years with Graves' hyperthyroidism. Each CDR3 is given with its conserved first and last residue. D genes are given only for firm matches. Size is omitted from some rows. Given values are once, few, many or a class for expanded clones.

size: few; J: TRBJ2-2; V: TRBV12-3/TRBV12-4; D: .; CDR3: CASSLGGGGELFF; DNA: TGTGCCAGCAGTTTAGGGGGCGGTGGGGAGCTGTTTTTT
size: .; J: TRBJ2-3; V: TRBV4-1; D: .; CDR3: CASSQDRPGQIYTDTQYF; DNA: TGCGCCAGCAGCCAGGACCGCCCTGGACAGATATACACAGATACGCAGTATTTT
size: few; J: TRBJ1-5; V: TRBV29-1; D: TRBD1; CDR3: CSILSGTGDSRNQPQHF; DNA: TGCAGCATACTATCCGGGACAGGGGACTCTCGAAATCAGCCCCAGCATTTT
size: many; J: TRBJ1-1; V: TRBV11-1; D: .; CDR3: CASSLAGTVKNTEAFF; DNA: TGTGCCAGCAGCTTAGCCGGGACTGTAAAGAACACTGAAGCTTTCTTT
size: many; J: TRBJ2-2; V: TRBV11-2; D: .; CDR3: CASSFGSGELFF; DNA: TGTGCCAGCAGCTTTGGGTCCGGGGAGCTGTTTTTT
size: .; J: TRBJ2-6; V: TRBV5-1; D: .; CDR3: CASSSGGSGANVLTF; DNA: TGTGCCAGCAGTTCCGGAGGGTCCGGGGCCAACGTCCTGACTTTC
size: many; J: TRBJ1-5; V: TRBV20-1; D: .; CDR3: CSARAAMAPNQPQHF; DNA: TGCAGTGCTAGGGCCGCTATGGCCCCCAATCAGCCCCAGCATTTT
size: many; J: TRBJ1-1; V: TRBV20-1; D: TRBD1; CDR3: CSAIRQGVSEAFF; DNA: TGCAGTGCTATCCGACAGGGGGTTAGCGAAGCTTTCTTT
size: .; J: TRBJ2-1; V: TRBV19; D: .; CDR3: CASSIEGVSGAYYNEQFF; DNA: TGTGCCAGTAGTATAGAAGGCGTCAGCGGAGCCTACTACAATGAGCAGTTCTTC
size: many; J: TRBJ1-1; V: TRBV7-2; D: TRBD1; CDR3: CASSPLIGTGNTEAFF; DNA: TGTGCCAGCAGCCCTCTAATAGGGACAGGGAACACTGAAGCTTTCTTT
size: few; J: TRBJ1-5; V: TRBV19; D: .; CDR3: CASSIGQVNQPQHF; DNA: TGTGCCAGTAGTATAGGACAGGTCAATCAGCCCCAGCATTTT
size: .; J: TRBJ1-2; V: TRBV5-1; D: .; CDR3: CASSLGTGGYSYGYTF; DNA: TGCGCCAGCAGCTTGGGGACGGGCGGTTACTCCTATGGCTACACCTTC
size: many; J: TRBJ1-2; V: TRBV11-2; D: .; CDR3: CASSRTWWGDGYTF; DNA: TGTGCCAGCAGCCGGACCTGGTGGGGCGACGGCTACACCTTC
size: few; J: TRBJ1-2; V: TRBV4-1; D: TRBD1; CDR3: CASSPTGRGLYGYTF; DNA: TGCGCCAGCAGCCCGACAGGGAGGGGCCTATATGGCTACACCTTC
size: many; J: TRBJ1-1; V: TRBV27; D: .; CDR3: CASADRGNTEAFF; DNA: TGTGCCAGCGCTGACCGGGGGAACACTGAAGCTTTCTTT
size: .; J: TRBJ1-1; V: TRBV18; D: .; CDR3: CASSPKTRATEAFF; DNA: TGTGCCAGCTCGCCAAAAACGAGGGCAACTGAAGCTTTCTTT
size: few; J: TRBJ2-7; V: TRBV7-9; D: .; CDR3: CASSFRTDTYEQYF; DNA: TGTGCCAGCAGCTTTCGGACAGATACCTACGAGCAGTACTTC
size: few; J: TRBJ2-1; V: TRBV7-8; D: TRBD1; CDR3: CASRPGGIGYNEQFF; DNA: TGTGCCAGCAGGCCAGGGGGCATCGGTTACAATGAGCAGTTCTTC
size: many; J: TRBJ1-6; V: TRBV11-2; D: .; CDR3: CASSLEREVSPLHF; DNA: TGTGCCAGCAGCTTGGAAAGGGAGGTTTCACCCCTCCACTTT
size: many; J: TRBJ2-7; V: TRBV25-1; D: .; CDR3: CASSESGLESGRYEQYF; DNA: TGTGCCAGCAGTGAATCAGGGTTGGAGTCAGGGCGTTACGAGCAGTACTTC
size: many; J: TRBJ2-1; V: TRBV5-1; D: TRBD2; CDR3: CASSVRKRESYNEQFF; DNA: TGCGCCAGCAGCGTCAGGAAGCGGGAGTCCTACAATGAGCAGTTCTTC
size: few; J: TRBJ2-3; V: TRBV3-1; D: .; CDR3: CASSPRSTDTRYF; DNA: TGTGCCAGCAGCCCGCGGAGCACAGATACGCGGTATTTT
size: many; J: TRBJ2-1; V: TRBV2; D: TRBD2; CDR3: CASSVGLAGYNEQFF; DNA: TGTGCCAGCAGCGTCGGGCTAGCGGGGTACAATGAGCAGTTCTTC
size: .; J: TRBJ2-2; V: TRBV24-1; D: .; CDR3: CATSDGGAGTGELFF; DNA: TGTGCCACCAGTGATGGGGGGGCGGGCACCGGGGAGCTGTTTTTT
size: many; J: TRBJ1-1; V: TRBV2; D: .; CDR3: CASSRILDSPNTEAFF; DNA: TGTGCCAGCAGCAGAATTCTTGACAGCCCGAACACTGAAGCTTTCTTT
size: .; J: TRBJ1-6; V: TRBV19; D: .; CDR3: CASSMDDRWDSPLHF; DNA: TGTGCCAGTAGTATGGATGACAGGTGGGATTCACCCCTCCACTTT
size: many; J: TRBJ2-7; V: TRBV27; D: TRBD1; CDR3: CASSRWTGPTYEQYF; DNA: TGTGCCAGCAGCCGTTGGACAGGGCCCACCTACGAGCAGTACTTC
size: .; J: TRBJ2-5; V: TRBV5-6; D: TRBD2; CDR3: CARRSGGRGLEETQYF; DNA: TGTGCCAGAAGGTCGGGGGGGAGAGGGCTTGAAGAGACCCAGTACTTC
size: .; J: TRBJ2-2; V: TRBV28; D: TRBD1; CDR3: CASSEGDRETGELFF; DNA: TGTGCCAGCAGTGAAGGGGACAGGGAGACCGGGGAGCTGTTTTTT
size: .; J: TRBJ2-5; V: TRBV2; D: TRBD2; CDR3: CASSRPGLGSRETQYF; DNA: TGTGCCAGCAGCCGCCCGGGACTAGGTTCCAGAGAGACCCAGTACTTC
size: many; J: TRBJ1-1; V: TRBV15; D: .; CDR3: CATSRDIGAGGTEAFF; DNA: TGTGCCACCAGCAGAGATATTGGGGCAGGAGGGACTGAAGCTTTCTTT
size: .; J: TRBJ2-7; V: TRBV10-2; D: TRBD2; CDR3: CASSSQRGPFNEQYF; DNA: TGCGCCAGCTCCTCCCAGCGGGGGCCATTCAACGAGCAGTACTTC